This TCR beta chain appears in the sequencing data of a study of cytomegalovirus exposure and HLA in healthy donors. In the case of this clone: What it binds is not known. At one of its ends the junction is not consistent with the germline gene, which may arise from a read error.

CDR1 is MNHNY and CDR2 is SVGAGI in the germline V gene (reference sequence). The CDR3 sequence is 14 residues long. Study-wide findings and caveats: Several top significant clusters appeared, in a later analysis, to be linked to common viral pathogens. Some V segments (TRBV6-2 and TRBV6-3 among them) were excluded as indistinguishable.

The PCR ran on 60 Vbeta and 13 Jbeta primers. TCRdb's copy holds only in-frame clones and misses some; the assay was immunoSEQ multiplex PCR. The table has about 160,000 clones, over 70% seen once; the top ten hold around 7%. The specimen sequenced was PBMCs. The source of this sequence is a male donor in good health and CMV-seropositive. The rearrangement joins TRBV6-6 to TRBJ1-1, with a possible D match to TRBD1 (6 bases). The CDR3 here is CASSYSGTPSEAFF. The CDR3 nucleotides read TGTGCCAGCAGTTACTCGGGGACACCCTCTGAGGCTTTCTTT.